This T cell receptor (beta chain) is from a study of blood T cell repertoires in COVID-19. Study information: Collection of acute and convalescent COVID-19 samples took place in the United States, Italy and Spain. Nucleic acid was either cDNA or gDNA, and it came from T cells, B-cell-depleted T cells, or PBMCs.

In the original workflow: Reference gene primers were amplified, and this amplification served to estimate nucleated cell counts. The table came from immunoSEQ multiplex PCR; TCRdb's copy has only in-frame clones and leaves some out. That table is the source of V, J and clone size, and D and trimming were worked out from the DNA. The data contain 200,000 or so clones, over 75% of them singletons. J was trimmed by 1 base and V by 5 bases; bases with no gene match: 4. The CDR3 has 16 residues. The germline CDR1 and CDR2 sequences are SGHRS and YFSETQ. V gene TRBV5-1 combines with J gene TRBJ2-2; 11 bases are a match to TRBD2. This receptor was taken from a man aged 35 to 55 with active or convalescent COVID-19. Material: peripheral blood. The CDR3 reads CASREGLAGNTGELFF. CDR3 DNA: TGCGCCAGCAGAGAAGGACTAGCGGGGAACACCGGGGAGCTGTTTTTT.